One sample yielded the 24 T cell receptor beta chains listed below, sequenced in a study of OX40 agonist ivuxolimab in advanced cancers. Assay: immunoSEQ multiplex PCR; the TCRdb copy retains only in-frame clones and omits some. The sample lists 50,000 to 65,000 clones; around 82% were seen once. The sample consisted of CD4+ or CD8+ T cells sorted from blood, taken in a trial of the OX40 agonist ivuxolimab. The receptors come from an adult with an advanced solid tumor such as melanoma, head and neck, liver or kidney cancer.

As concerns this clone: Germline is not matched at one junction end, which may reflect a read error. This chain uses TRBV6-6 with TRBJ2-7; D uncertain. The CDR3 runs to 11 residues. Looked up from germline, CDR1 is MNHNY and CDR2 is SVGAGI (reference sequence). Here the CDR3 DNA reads TGTGCCAGCAGTTCGTCCTTCGAGCAGTACTTC. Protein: CASSSSFEQYF.

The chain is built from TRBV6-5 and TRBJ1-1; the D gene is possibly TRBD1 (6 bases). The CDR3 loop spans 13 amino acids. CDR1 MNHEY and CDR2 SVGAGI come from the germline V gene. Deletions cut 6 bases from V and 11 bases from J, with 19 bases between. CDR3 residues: CASRVGGGPHAFF. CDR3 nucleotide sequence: TGTGCCAGCAGAGTGGGGGGGGGCCCTCATGCTTTCTTT.

The CDR3 DNA is TGTGCCAGCAGCTTAGCTTTCCAGCGGGAAAGTAAAGAGACCCAGTACTTC. This encodes CASSLAFQRESKETQYF. V gene TRBV7-9 combines with J gene TRBJ2-5; 7 positions agree with TRBD2. This CDR3 comprises 17 residues. CDR1 and CDR2 (germline): SEHNR, FQNEAQ (reference sequence). The junction had 10 bases not matched to a gene; V was cut back by 0 bases and J by 3 bases.

CDR3 amino acids: CASRRTEGFNYGYTF. The CDR3 DNA is TGTGCCAGCAGACGGACAGAGGGATTTAACTATGGCTACACCTTC. This chain links TRBV27 with TRBJ1-2, with a possible D match to TRBD1 (6 bases). Trimming took 6 bases from V and 1 from J, leaving 15 bases between them. Germline CDR1 and CDR2: MNHEY and SMNVEV (reference sequence). CDR3 length: 15 residues.

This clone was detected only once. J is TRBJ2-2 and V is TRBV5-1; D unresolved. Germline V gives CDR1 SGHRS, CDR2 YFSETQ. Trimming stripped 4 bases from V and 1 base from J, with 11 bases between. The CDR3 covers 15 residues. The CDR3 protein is CASSPGPENTGELFF. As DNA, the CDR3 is TGCGCCAGCAGCCCCGGGCCAGAGAACACCGGGGAGCTGTTTTTT.

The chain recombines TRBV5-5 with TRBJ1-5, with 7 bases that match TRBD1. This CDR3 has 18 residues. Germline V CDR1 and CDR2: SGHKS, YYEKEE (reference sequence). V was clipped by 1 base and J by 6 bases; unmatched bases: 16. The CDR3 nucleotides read TGTGCCAGCAGCTTGTCACCACCCGGCGGACAGGCGGGTCAGCCCCAGCATTTT. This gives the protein CASSLSPPGGQAGQPQHF.

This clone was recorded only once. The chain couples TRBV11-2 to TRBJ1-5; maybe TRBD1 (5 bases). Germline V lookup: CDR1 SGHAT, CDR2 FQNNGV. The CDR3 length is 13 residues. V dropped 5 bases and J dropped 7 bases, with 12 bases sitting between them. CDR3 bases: TGTGCCAGCAGCGCAGCCTGGGGCCAGCCCCAGCATTTT. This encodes CASSAAWGQPQHF.

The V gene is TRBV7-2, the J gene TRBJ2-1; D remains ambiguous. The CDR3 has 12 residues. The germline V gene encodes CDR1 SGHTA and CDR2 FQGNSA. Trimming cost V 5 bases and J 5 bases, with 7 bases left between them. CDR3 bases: TGTGCCAGCAGCCAAACAGACAATGAGCAGTTCTTC. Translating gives CASSQTDNEQFF.

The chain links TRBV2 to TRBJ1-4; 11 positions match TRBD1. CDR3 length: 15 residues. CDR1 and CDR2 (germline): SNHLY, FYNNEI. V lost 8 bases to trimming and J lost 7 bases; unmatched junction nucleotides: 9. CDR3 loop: CASGGQGAWGEKLFF. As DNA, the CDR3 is TGTGCCAGCGGCGGACAGGGGGCCTGGGGTGAAAAACTGTTTTTT.

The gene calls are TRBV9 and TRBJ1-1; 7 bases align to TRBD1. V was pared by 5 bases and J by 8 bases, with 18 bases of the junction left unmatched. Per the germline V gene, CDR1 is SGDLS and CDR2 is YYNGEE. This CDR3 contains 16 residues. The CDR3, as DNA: TGTGCCAGCAGGATCGATCCCAGGGGGTCACTAAAAGAAGCTTTCTTT. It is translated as CASRIDPRGSLKEAFF. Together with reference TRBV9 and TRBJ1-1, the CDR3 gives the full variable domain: DSGVTQTPKHLITATGQRVTLRCSPRSGDLSVYWYQQSLDQGLQFLIQYYNGEERAKGNILERFSAQQFPDLHSELNLSSLELGDSALYFCASRIDPRGSLKEAFFGQGTRLTVV.

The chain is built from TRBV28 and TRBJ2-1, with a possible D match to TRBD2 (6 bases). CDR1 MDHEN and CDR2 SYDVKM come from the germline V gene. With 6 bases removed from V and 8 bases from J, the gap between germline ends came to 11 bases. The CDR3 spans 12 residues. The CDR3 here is CASSTGDYEQFF. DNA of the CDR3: TGTGCCAGCAGCACCGGGGACTATGAGCAGTTCTTC. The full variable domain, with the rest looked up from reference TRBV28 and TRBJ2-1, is DVKVTQSSRYLVKRTGEKVFLECVQDMDHENMFWYRQDPGLGLRLIYFSYDVKMKEKGDIPEGYSVSREKKERFSLILESASTNQTSMYLCASSTGDYEQFFGPGTRLTVL.

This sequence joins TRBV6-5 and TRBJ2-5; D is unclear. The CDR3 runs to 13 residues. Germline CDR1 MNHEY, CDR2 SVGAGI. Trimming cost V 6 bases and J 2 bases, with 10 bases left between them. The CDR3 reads CASRGNAQETQYF. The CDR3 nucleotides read TGTGCCAGCAGGGGCAACGCTCAAGAGACCCAGTACTTC.

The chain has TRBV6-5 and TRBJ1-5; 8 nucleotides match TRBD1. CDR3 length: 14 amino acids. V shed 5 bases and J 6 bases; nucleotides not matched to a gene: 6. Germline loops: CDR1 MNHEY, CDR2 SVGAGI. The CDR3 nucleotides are TGTGCCAGCAGTACGTACAGGGGGAGTCAGCCCCAGCATTTT. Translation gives CASSTYRGSQPQHF.

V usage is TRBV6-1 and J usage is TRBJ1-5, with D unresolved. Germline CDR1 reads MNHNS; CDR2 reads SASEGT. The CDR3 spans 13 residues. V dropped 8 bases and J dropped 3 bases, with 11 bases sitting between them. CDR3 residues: CASGPVANQPQHF. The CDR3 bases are TGTGCCAGCGGCCCAGTGGCCAATCAGCCCCAGCATTTT.

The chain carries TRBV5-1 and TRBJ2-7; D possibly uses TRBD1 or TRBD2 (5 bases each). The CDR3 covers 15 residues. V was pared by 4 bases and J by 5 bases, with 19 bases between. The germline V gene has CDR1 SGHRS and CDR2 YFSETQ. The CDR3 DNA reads TGCGCCAGCAGCCTCTTGGGGGTGAATTTGGACGAGCAGTACTTC. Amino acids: CASSLLGVNLDEQYF.

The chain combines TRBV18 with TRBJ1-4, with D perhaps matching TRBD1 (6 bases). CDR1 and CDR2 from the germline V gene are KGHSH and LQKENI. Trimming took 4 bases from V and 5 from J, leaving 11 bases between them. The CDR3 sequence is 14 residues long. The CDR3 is CASSRDKSNEKLFF. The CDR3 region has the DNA TGTGCCAGCTCACGGGACAAATCGAATGAAAAACTGTTTTTT.

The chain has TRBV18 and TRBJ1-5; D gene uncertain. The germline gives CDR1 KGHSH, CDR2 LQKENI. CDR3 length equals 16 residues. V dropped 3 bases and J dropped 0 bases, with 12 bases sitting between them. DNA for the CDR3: TGTGCCAGCTCACCTCTGAGGGTGGGTAGCAATCAGCCCCAGCATTTT. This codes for CASSPLRVGSNQPQHF.

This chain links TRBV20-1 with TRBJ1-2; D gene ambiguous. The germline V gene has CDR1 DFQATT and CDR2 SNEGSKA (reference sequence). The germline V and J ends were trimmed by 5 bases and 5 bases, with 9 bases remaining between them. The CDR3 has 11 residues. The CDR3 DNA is TGCAGTGCTTTTCAGTTATATGGCTACACCTTC. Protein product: CSAFQLYGYTF.

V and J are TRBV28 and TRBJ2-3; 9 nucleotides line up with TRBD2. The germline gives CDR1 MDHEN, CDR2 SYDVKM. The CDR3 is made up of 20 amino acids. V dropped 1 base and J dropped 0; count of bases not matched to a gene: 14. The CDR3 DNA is TGTGCCAGCAGTTTATCGTCTCCTAGCGGGGCATTACCTAGCACAGATACGCAGTATTTT. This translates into CASSLSSPSGALPSTDTQYF. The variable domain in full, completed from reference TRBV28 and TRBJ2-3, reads DVKVTQSSRYLVKRTGEKVFLECVQDMDHENMFWYRQDPGLGLRLIYFSYDVKMKEKGDIPEGYSVSREKKERFSLILESASTNQTSMYLCASSLSSPSGALPSTDTQYFGPGTRLTVL.

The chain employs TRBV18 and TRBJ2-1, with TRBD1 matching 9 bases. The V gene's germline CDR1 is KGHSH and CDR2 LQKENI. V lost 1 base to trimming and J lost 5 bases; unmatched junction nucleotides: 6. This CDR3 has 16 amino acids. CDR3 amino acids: CASSPRTGDNNNEQFF. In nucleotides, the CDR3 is TGTGCCAGCTCACCACGGACAGGGGACAACAACAATGAGCAGTTCTTC.

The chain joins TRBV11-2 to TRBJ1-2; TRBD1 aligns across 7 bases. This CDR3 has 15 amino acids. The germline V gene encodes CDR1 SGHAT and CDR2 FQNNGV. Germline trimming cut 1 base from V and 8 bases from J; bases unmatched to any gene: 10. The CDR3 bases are TGTGCCAGCAGCTTAGGACAGGGAGTTTTTGGCGGCTACACCTTC. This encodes CASSLGQGVFGGYTF.

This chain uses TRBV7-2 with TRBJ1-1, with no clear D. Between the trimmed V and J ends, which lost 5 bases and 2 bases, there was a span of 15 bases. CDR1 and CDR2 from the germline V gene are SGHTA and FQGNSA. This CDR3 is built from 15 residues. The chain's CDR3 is CASSPRRSLNTEAFF. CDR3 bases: TGTGCCAGCAGCCCCCGGCGCAGCCTTAACACTGAAGCTTTCTTT.

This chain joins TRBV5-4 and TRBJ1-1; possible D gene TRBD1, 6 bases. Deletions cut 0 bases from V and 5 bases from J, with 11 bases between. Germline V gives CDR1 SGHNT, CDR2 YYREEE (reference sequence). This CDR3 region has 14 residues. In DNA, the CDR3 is TGTGCCAGCAGCTTGGAGGGGGAGTTGACTGAAGCTTTCTTT. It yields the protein CASSLEGELTEAFF.

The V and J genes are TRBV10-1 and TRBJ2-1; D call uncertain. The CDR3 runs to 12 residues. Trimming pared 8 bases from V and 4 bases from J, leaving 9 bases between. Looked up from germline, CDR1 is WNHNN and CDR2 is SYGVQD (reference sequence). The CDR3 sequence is CASSDMYNEQFF. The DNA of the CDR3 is TGCGCCAGCTCGGATATGTACAATGAGCAGTTCTTC.